This T cell receptor beta chain was sequenced in a study of spatial heterogeneity in lung cancer. Described time point: blood at routine non-recurrence follow-up after resection. Sequencing of whole RNA from tumor, nontumor lung or frozen PBMC involved no sorting. MiXCR was run by TCRdb on the 5' RACE reads, yielding one entry per CDR3 protein. The table lists about 120,000 distinct CDR3 sequences, 9% to 15% of them singletons. There are 15 residues in the CDR3. V was clipped by 3 bases and J by 0 bases, with 10 bases between them. Germline V CDR1 and CDR2: SGHTA, FQGNSA. The sequence came from a male donor with early-stage non-small cell lung cancer. V and J are TRBV7-2 and TRBJ2-3; the D gene is possibly TRBD2 (7 bases). The sample consisted of PBMCs, taken at follow-up. The CDR3 DNA follows: TGTGCCAGCAGCTTTGCGGGGGCTAGCACAGATACGCAGTATTTT. Encoded protein: CASSFAGASTDTQYF.